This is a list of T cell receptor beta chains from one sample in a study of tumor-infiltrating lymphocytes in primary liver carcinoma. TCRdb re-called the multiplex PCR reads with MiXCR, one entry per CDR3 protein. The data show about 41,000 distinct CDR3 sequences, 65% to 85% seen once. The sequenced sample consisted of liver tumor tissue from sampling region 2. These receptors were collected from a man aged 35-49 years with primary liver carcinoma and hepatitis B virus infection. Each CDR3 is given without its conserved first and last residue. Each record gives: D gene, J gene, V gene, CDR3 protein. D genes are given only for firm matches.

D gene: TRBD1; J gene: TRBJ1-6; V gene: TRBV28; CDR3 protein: ASSLDRISSYNSHLH
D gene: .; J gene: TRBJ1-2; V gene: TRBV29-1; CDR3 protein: SARTGSSYGYT
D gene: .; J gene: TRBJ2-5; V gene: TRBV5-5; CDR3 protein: ASSPNGDGQETQY
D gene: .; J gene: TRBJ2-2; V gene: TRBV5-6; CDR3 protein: ASSRTNERTGELF
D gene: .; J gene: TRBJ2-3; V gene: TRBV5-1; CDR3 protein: ASSLEGFTTDMQY
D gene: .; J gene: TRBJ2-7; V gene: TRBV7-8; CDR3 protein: TSSAGGDEQC
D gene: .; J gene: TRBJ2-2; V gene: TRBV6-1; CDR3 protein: ASKPGTGTRELF
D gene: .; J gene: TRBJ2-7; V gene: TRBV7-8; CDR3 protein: ASSPKDIRYEQY
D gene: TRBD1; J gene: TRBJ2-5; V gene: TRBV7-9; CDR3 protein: ASSFWTGGEEAQY
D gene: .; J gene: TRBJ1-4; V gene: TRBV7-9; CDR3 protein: TSGLWDGTPTNEKLF
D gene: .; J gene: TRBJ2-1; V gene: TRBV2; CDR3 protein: ASSPLQQGTKSEQF
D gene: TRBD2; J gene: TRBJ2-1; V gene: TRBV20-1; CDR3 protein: SARVVAGDANEQF
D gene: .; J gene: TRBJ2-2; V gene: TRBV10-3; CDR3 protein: AISDPEGTGATNTGEPF
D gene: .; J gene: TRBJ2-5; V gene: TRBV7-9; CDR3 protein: ASSLPRGEETQY
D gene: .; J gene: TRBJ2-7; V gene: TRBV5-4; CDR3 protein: ASSWDHSYEQY
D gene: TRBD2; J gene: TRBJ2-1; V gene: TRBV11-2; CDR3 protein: ASSRPRTSVYYEQF
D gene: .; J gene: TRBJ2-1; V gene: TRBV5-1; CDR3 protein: ASCLGGDNEQF
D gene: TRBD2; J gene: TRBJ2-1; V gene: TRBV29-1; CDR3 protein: SATSGKIYEQF
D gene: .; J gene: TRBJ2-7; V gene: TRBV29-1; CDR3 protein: SGTGCYEQY
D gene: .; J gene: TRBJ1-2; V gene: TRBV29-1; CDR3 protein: SDDSSYCYT
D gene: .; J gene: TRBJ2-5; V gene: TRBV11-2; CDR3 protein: ANSSIPHDGETQY
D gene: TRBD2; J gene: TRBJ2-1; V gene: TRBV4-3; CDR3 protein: PSSRSGGRGNNEQF
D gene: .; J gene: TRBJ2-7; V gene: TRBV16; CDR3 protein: ASSQSGAYEQY
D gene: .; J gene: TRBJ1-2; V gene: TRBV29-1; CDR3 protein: SGGGLTYVYT
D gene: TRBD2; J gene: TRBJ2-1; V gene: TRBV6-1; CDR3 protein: ASSTETSGQWEQF
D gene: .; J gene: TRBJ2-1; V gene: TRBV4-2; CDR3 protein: ASSQLSGLSYYEQF
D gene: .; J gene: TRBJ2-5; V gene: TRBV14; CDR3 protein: GSSQDLGYQETQY
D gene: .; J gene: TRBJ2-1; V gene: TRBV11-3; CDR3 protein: ASSINAKEQL
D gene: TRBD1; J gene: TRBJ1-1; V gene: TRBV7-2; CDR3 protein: ASSLASSRGQGDEAF
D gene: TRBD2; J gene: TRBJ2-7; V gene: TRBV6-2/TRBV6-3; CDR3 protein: ASSYGLASKQY
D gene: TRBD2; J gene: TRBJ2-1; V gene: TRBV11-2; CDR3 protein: ASSLGLAGPNEQF
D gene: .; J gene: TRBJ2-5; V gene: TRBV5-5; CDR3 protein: ASSLESGPRETQY
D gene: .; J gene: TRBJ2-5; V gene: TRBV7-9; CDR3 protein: ASSSGIAQETQY
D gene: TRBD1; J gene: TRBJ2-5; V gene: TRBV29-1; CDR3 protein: SIETDRVRAETQY
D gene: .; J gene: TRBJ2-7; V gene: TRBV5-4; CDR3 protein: ATSLQWLDEQY
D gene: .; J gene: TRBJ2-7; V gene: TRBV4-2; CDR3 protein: ASSQDMGSGYEQY
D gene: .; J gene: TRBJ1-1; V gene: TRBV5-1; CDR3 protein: ANRLAGGARTEAF
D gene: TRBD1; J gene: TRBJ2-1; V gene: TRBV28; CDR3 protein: ASSSPGQGSNEQF
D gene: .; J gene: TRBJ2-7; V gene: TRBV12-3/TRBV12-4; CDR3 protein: VSSLGFSYEQY
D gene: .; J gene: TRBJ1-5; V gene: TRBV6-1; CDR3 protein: AGNLVRGGNQSQH
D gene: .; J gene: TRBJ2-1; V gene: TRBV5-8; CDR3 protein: TSSPSVIGGYEQF
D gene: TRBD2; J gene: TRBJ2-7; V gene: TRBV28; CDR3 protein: ASSSPAGGTTYEQY